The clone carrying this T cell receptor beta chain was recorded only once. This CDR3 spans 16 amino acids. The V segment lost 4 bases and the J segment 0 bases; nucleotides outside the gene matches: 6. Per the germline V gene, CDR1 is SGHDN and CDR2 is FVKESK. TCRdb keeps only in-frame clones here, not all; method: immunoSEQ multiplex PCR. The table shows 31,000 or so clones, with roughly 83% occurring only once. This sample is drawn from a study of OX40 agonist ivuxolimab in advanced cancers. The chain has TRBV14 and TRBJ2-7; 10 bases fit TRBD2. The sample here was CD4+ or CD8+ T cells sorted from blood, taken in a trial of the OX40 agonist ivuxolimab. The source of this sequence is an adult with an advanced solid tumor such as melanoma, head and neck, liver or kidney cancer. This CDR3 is CASSPLAGASSYEQYF. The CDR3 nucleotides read TGTGCCAGCAGCCCTCTAGCGGGGGCGAGCTCCTACGAGCAGTACTTC.